This is a list of T cell receptor beta chains from one sample in a study of blood T cell repertoires in COVID-19. Repertoires were generated with immunoSEQ multiplex PCR, while TCRdb's copy carries only in-frame clones and drops some. This sample has approximately 210,000 clones, with about 88% found just once. Sequencing input: peripheral blood. The receptors here all came from a woman between 40 and 55 years old who had recovered from COVID-19. Both conserved end residues are part of each CDR3. D genes are given only for firm matches. Expanded clones get a size class; other rows say once, few or many, or leave the size out.

D gene: NA; clone size: NA; V gene: TRBV3-1/TRBV3-2; J gene: TRBJ2-7; CDR3 DNA: TGTGCCAGCAGCCAAGTAGGAGGTTACGAGCAGTACTTC; CDR3 protein: CASSQVGGYEQYF
D gene: NA; clone size: once; V gene: TRBV11-2; J gene: TRBJ1-2; CDR3 DNA: TGTGCCAGCAGCTTTCGGGACTATGGCTACACCTTC; CDR3 protein: CASSFRDYGYTF
D gene: NA; clone size: once; V gene: TRBV30; J gene: TRBJ1-5; CDR3 DNA: TGTGCCTGGAGTGCAGGACTGGGAAGCAATCAGCCCCAGCATTTT; CDR3 protein: CAWSAGLGSNQPQHF
D gene: TRBD1; clone size: NA; V gene: TRBV4-1; J gene: TRBJ1-5; CDR3 DNA: TGCGCCAGCAGCTCGGACAGGGGTAGCAATCAGCCCCAGCATTTT; CDR3 protein: CASSSDRGSNQPQHF
D gene: NA; clone size: once; V gene: TRBV7-9; J gene: TRBJ2-7; CDR3 DNA: TGTGCCAGCAGCTTCATGACTAGCTACGAGCAGTACTTC; CDR3 protein: CASSFMTSYEQYF
D gene: NA; clone size: NA; V gene: TRBV5-6; J gene: TRBJ2-3; CDR3 DNA: TGTGCCAGCAGCTTGGGACTAGTATCAGATACGCAGTATTTT; CDR3 protein: CASSLGLVSDTQYF
D gene: TRBD2; clone size: NA; V gene: TRBV7-9; J gene: TRBJ2-7; CDR3 DNA: TGTGCCAGCAGCTTCGAACTAGCGGGAGACTCCTACGAGCAGTACTTC; CDR3 protein: CASSFELAGDSYEQYF
D gene: TRBD1; clone size: NA; V gene: TRBV4-2; J gene: TRBJ1-5; CDR3 DNA: TGTGCCAGCAGCCAAGTTACGGGACAGGGGAGCCAGCCCCAGCATTTT; CDR3 protein: CASSQVTGQGSQPQHF
D gene: NA; clone size: once; V gene: TRBV7-6; J gene: TRBJ1-2; CDR3 DNA: TGTGCCAGCAGCCCGAATTTCGGGGGTGGCTATGGCTACACCTTC; CDR3 protein: CASSPNFGGGYGYTF
D gene: TRBD2; clone size: NA; V gene: TRBV5-1; J gene: TRBJ2-5; CDR3 DNA: TGCGCCAGCAGCGGTCCGGGACTAGCCCAAGAGACCCAGTACTTC; CDR3 protein: CASSGPGLAQETQYF
D gene: NA; clone size: NA; V gene: TRBV6-1; J gene: TRBJ1-3; CDR3 DNA: TGTGCCAGCAGTGAAGCGCGAATGCTCCCTGGAAACACCATATATTTT; CDR3 protein: CASSEARMLPGNTIYF
D gene: NA; clone size: NA; V gene: TRBV7-2; J gene: TRBJ2-2; CDR3 DNA: TGTGCCAGCAGCAGCGGCCGGACCGCGAACACCGGGGAGCTGTTTTTT; CDR3 protein: CASSSGRTANTGELFF
D gene: NA; clone size: NA; V gene: TRBV7-8; J gene: TRBJ2-7; CDR3 DNA: TGTGCCAGCAGTTTCAGGTCTGGCGAGCAGTACTTC; CDR3 protein: CASSFRSGEQYF
D gene: NA; clone size: NA; V gene: TRBV2; J gene: TRBJ1-5; CDR3 DNA: TGTGCCAGCAGCGGGGGGCTTCAGCCCCAGCATTTT; CDR3 protein: CASSGGLQPQHF
D gene: TRBD1; clone size: NA; V gene: TRBV15; J gene: TRBJ1-1; CDR3 DNA: TGTGCCACCAGCAGACGTTCCGGGACAGTAATTCACACTGAAGCTTTCTTT; CDR3 protein: CATSRRSGTVIHTEAFF
D gene: NA; clone size: NA; V gene: TRBV25-1; J gene: TRBJ1-2; CDR3 DNA: TGTGCCAGCAGTTCAGGGGACTATGGCTACACCTTC; CDR3 protein: CASSSGDYGYTF
D gene: TRBD2; clone size: NA; V gene: TRBV19; J gene: TRBJ2-1; CDR3 DNA: TGTGCCAGTCAGGGGACTAGCGGGGGTTACTACAATGAGCAGTTCTTC; CDR3 protein: CASQGTSGGYYNEQFF
D gene: NA; clone size: NA; V gene: TRBV7-9; J gene: TRBJ2-5; CDR3 DNA: TGTGCCAGCACCATACAGGAGCAAGAGACCCAGTACTTC; CDR3 protein: CASTIQEQETQYF
D gene: NA; clone size: NA; V gene: TRBV30; J gene: TRBJ2-7; CDR3 DNA: TGTGCCTGGATCTCGCAGGGGAACGAGCAGTACTTC; CDR3 protein: CAWISQGNEQYF
D gene: TRBD2; clone size: NA; V gene: TRBV10-3; J gene: TRBJ2-1; CDR3 DNA: TGTGCCATCGTAGCGGGAGGAAATAACAATGAGCAGTTCTTC; CDR3 protein: CAIVAGGNNNEQFF
D gene: TRBD2; clone size: NA; V gene: TRBV7-9; J gene: TRBJ2-1; CDR3 DNA: TGTGCCAGCAGGAGACTAGCGGGGGAGTCCTACAATGAGCAGTTCTTC; CDR3 protein: CASRRLAGESYNEQFF
D gene: NA; clone size: NA; V gene: TRBV2; J gene: TRBJ1-3; CDR3 DNA: TGTGCCAGCAGGCAAGGGGCAGGAAACACCATATATTTT; CDR3 protein: CASRQGAGNTIYF
D gene: NA; clone size: NA; V gene: TRBV4-2; J gene: TRBJ1-4; CDR3 DNA: TGTGCCAGCAGCCAAAACGAAGGCTCGGGGAATGAAAAACTGTTTTTT; CDR3 protein: CASSQNEGSGNEKLFF
D gene: NA; clone size: NA; V gene: TRBV5-6; J gene: TRBJ1-6; CDR3 DNA: TGTGCCAGCAGCTTGGGCGGGGAACACCGCTCCTATAATTCACCCCTCCACTTT; CDR3 protein: CASSLGGEHRSYNSPLHF
D gene: TRBD1; clone size: once; V gene: TRBV9; J gene: TRBJ2-7; CDR3 DNA: TGTGCCAGCAGCCCTTTGAGGGACAGATTTTACGAGCAGTACTTC; CDR3 protein: CASSPLRDRFYEQYF
D gene: TRBD1; clone size: NA; V gene: TRBV5-1; J gene: TRBJ2-7; CDR3 DNA: TGCGCCAGCAGCTTCGGACAGGGGGGCTACGAGCAGTACTTC; CDR3 protein: CASSFGQGGYEQYF
D gene: NA; clone size: NA; V gene: TRBV19; J gene: TRBJ1-2; CDR3 DNA: TGTGCCAGTACCCTCCGGAGCAGGGGCCATGGCTACACCTTC; CDR3 protein: CASTLRSRGHGYTF
D gene: NA; clone size: NA; V gene: TRBV7-9; J gene: TRBJ2-1; CDR3 DNA: TGTGCCAGCAGCTTAGTCGGTCTGGGCGAATCCTACAATGAGCAGTTCTTC; CDR3 protein: CASSLVGLGESYNEQFF
D gene: TRBD2; clone size: NA; V gene: TRBV29-1; J gene: TRBJ2-5; CDR3 DNA: TGCAGCGTGGGACTAGCGGGAGGACAAGAGACCCAGTACTTC; CDR3 protein: CSVGLAGGQETQYF
D gene: TRBD1; clone size: NA; V gene: TRBV6-6; J gene: TRBJ1-2; CDR3 DNA: TGTGCCAGCAGTTCCTTCGACAGGGGGCGATGGGGCTACACCTTC; CDR3 protein: CASSSFDRGRWGYTF
D gene: NA; clone size: NA; V gene: TRBV14; J gene: TRBJ2-5; CDR3 DNA: TGTGCCAGCAGCCCCGGGGGAGCTCGATTGGGAGAGACCCAGTACTTC; CDR3 protein: CASSPGGARLGETQYF
D gene: NA; clone size: NA; V gene: TRBV7-9; J gene: TRBJ1-4; CDR3 DNA: TGTGCCAGCAGCTTACAGGGTACCGAGAATGAAAAACTGTTTTTT; CDR3 protein: CASSLQGTENEKLFF
D gene: NA; clone size: NA; V gene: TRBV27; J gene: TRBJ2-2; CDR3 DNA: TGTGCCAGCAGTTTATGGGAGCCCGGGGAGCTGTTTTTT; CDR3 protein: CASSLWEPGELFF
D gene: NA; clone size: NA; V gene: TRBV6-5; J gene: TRBJ1-5; CDR3 DNA: TGTGCCAGCAGTTACATGCAGGTTCAGGATCAGCCCCAGCATTTT; CDR3 protein: CASSYMQVQDQPQHF
D gene: TRBD1; clone size: NA; V gene: TRBV15; J gene: TRBJ2-7; CDR3 DNA: TGTGCCACCAGCAGAGGTGGGACAGGGGGCCGCGAGCAGTACTTC; CDR3 protein: CATSRGGTGGREQYF
D gene: NA; clone size: NA; V gene: TRBV21-1; J gene: TRBJ2-7; CDR3 DNA: TGTGCCAGCTACGGGAGCTCCTACGAGCAGTACTTC; CDR3 protein: CASYGSSYEQYF
D gene: TRBD1; clone size: NA; V gene: TRBV7-3; J gene: TRBJ2-3; CDR3 DNA: TGTGCCAGCAGCTTAGGGTACAGGGGGAGGACTAGCACAGATACGCAGTATTTT; CDR3 protein: CASSLGYRGRTSTDTQYF
D gene: TRBD2; clone size: once; V gene: TRBV4-2; J gene: TRBJ2-1; CDR3 DNA: TGTGCCAGCAGCCAAGCTAGCGGTCAATACAATGAGCAGTTCTTC; CDR3 protein: CASSQASGQYNEQFF
D gene: TRBD2; clone size: NA; V gene: TRBV19; J gene: TRBJ2-1; CDR3 DNA: TGTGCCAGTAGTATCGAAGGGACTACCTACAATGAGCAGTTCTTC; CDR3 protein: CASSIEGTTYNEQFF
D gene: TRBD2; clone size: NA; V gene: TRBV30; J gene: TRBJ2-1; CDR3 DNA: TGTGCCTGGAGTGGGGGGACTAGTACATACAATGAGCAGTTCTTC; CDR3 protein: CAWSGGTSTYNEQFF
D gene: TRBD1; clone size: NA; V gene: TRBV24-1; J gene: TRBJ2-1; CDR3 DNA: TGTGCCACCAGTGGGGGGACAGGGTACAATGAGCAGTTCTTC; CDR3 protein: CATSGGTGYNEQFF
D gene: TRBD2; clone size: NA; V gene: TRBV5-6; J gene: TRBJ2-7; CDR3 DNA: TGTGCCAGCAGCTATCCACCGACTAGCGGGAGGCCCTCCGAGCAGTACTTC; CDR3 protein: CASSYPPTSGRPSEQYF
D gene: TRBD1; clone size: few; V gene: TRBV12-5; J gene: TRBJ1-1; CDR3 DNA: TGTGCTAGTGGTTTAAACACAGGGGGCAACACTGAAGCTTTCTTT; CDR3 protein: CASGLNTGGNTEAFF
D gene: TRBD2; clone size: NA; V gene: TRBV19; J gene: TRBJ2-1; CDR3 DNA: TGTGCCAGTAGTCCTACTAGCGGGAGGGCCATAGAGGAGCAGTTCTTC; CDR3 protein: CASSPTSGRAIEEQFF
D gene: NA; clone size: once; V gene: TRBV21-1; J gene: TRBJ2-7; CDR3 DNA: TGTGCCAGCAGCAGAAGCGGGAGGGCCATCTACGAGCAGTACTTC; CDR3 protein: CASSRSGRAIYEQYF
D gene: NA; clone size: NA; V gene: TRBV3-1/TRBV3-2; J gene: TRBJ1-2; CDR3 DNA: TGTGCCAGCAGCCGTCGACAACAGGGTAACATTGGCTACACCTTC; CDR3 protein: CASSRRQQGNIGYTF
D gene: NA; clone size: NA; V gene: TRBV27; J gene: TRBJ1-1; CDR3 DNA: TGTGCCAGCAGTTTGAGGGAGAGCACTGAAGCTTTCTTT; CDR3 protein: CASSLRESTEAFF
D gene: TRBD1; clone size: once; V gene: TRBV7-2; J gene: TRBJ1-5; CDR3 DNA: TGTGCCAGCAGCGCCCAGGGGGCGCAAGGTCAGCCCCAGCATTTT; CDR3 protein: CASSAQGAQGQPQHF
D gene: NA; clone size: NA; V gene: TRBV6-6; J gene: TRBJ2-7; CDR3 DNA: TGTGCCAGCAGTTTCCGGGACTTACCCTACGAGCAGTACTTC; CDR3 protein: CASSFRDLPYEQYF
D gene: TRBD1; clone size: NA; V gene: TRBV4-1; J gene: TRBJ2-3; CDR3 DNA: TGCGCCAGCAGCCAACAACAGGGGGTGCCAGATACGCAGTATTTT; CDR3 protein: CASSQQQGVPDTQYF
D gene: NA; clone size: NA; V gene: TRBV11-1; J gene: TRBJ2-3; CDR3 DNA: TGTGCCAGCAGGTTGCGTAGAACAGATACGCAGTATTTT; CDR3 protein: CASRLRRTDTQYF
D gene: NA; clone size: NA; V gene: TRBV4-3; J gene: TRBJ1-2; CDR3 DNA: TGCGCCAGCAGCCAAGGTTCCAGGGGTCATAATGGCTACACCTTC; CDR3 protein: CASSQGSRGHNGYTF
D gene: NA; clone size: NA; V gene: TRBV18; J gene: TRBJ1-1; CDR3 DNA: TGTGCCAGCTCACCACCGTCGGAGGTCACTGAAGCTTTCTTT; CDR3 protein: CASSPPSEVTEAFF